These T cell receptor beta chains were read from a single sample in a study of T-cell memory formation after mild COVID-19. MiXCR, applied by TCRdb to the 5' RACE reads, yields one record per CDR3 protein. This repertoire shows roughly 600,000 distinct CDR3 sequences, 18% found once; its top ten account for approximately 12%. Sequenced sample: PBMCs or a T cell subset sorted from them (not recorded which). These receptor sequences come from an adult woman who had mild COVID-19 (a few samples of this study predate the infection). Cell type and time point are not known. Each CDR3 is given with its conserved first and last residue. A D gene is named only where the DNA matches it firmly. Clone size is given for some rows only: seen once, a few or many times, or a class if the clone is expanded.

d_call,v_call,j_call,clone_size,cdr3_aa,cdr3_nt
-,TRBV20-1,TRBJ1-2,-,CSARGTAYGYTF,TGCAGTGCCAGAGGGACTGCTTATGGCTACACCTTC
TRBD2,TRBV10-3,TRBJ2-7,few,CAISESAGAGYEQYF,TGTGCCATCAGTGAGTCGGCGGGAGCGGGATACGAGCAGTACTTC
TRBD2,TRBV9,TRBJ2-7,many,CASSVGLAGEYEQYF,TGTGCCAGCAGCGTTGGGCTAGCGGGAGAGTACGAGCAGTACTTC
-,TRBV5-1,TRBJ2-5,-,CASSWGPDQETQYF,TGCGCCAGCAGCTGGGGACCGGACCAAGAGACCCAGTACTTC
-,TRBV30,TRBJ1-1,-,CAWSVAQNTEAFF,TGTGCCTGGAGTGTAGCGCAGAACACTGAAGCTTTCTTT
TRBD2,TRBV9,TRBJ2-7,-,CASSVAGGPYEQYF,TGTGCCAGCAGCGTAGCGGGAGGGCCCTACGAGCAGTACTTC
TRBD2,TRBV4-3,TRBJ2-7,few,CASSQDWLAGFYEQYF,TGCGCCAGCAGCCAAGATTGGCTAGCGGGCTTCTACGAGCAGTACTTC
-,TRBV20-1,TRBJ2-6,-,CSATSGANVLTF,TGCAGTGCTACCTCTGGGGCCAACGTCCTGACTTTC
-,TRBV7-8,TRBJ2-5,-,CASSLEYSLETQYF,TGTGCCAGCAGCTTAGAGTACAGCCTGGAGACCCAGTACTTC
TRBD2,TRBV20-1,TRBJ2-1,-,CSASPSGLYNEQFF,TGCAGTGCTAGTCCTAGCGGACTTTACAATGAGCAGTTCTTC
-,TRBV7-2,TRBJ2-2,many,CASSFLTGELFF,TGTGCCAGCAGCTTCCTCACCGGGGAGCTGTTTTTT
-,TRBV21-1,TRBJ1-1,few,CASSKTGGVGLNTEAFF,TGTGCCAGCAGCAAGACAGGGGGCGTCGGGTTGAACACTGAAGCTTTCTTT
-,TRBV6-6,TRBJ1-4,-,CASEQGATNEKLFF,TGTGCCAGCGAGCAGGGTGCAACTAATGAAAAACTGTTTTTT
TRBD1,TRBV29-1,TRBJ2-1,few,CSELRTGDNEQFF,TGCAGCGAACTTCGGACAGGGGACAATGAGCAGTTCTTC
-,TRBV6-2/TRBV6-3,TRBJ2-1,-,CASSYRIYSYNEQFF,TGTGCCAGCAGTTACCGGATTTACTCCTACAATGAGCAGTTCTTC
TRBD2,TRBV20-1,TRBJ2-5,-,CSASRREGRETQYF,TGCAGTGCTAGTAGGCGGGAGGGGAGAGAGACCCAGTACTTC
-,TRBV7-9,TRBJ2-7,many,CASSPGGESSYEQYF,TGTGCCAGCAGCCCTGGCGGGGAGAGCTCCTACGAGCAGTACTTC
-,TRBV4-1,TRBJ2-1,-,CASSQATYNEQFF,TGCGCCAGCAGCCAAGCTACCTACAATGAGCAGTTCTTC
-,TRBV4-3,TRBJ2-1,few,CASSQEGTPGYNEQFF,TGCGCCAGCAGCCAAGAAGGGACTCCAGGGTACAATGAGCAGTTCTTC
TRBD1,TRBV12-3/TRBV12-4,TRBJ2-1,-,CASSTRDRDYNEQFF,TGTGCCAGCAGCACCCGGGACAGGGACTACAATGAGCAGTTCTTC
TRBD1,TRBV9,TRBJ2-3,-,CASSVEAPGQGFTDTQYF,TGTGCCAGCAGCGTAGAGGCTCCAGGACAGGGTTTCACAGATACGCAGTATTTT
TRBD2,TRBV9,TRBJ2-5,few,CASSPGLAGKTQYF,TGTGCCAGCAGCCCGGGACTAGCGGGAAAGACCCAGTACTTC
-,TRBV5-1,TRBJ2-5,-,CASSWGDRHQETQYF,TGCGCCAGCAGCTGGGGGGACAGACATCAAGAGACCCAGTACTTC
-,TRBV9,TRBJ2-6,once,CASSPRRDSGANVLTF,TGTGCCAGCAGCCCGCGGAGGGATTCTGGGGCCAACGTCCTGACTTTC
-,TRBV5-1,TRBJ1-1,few,CASSDGARGAFF,TGCGCCAGCAGCGACGGGGCCCGGGGCGCTTTCTTT
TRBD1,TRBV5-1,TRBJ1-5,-,CASSMGQDQPQHF,TGCGCCAGCAGCATGGGACAGGATCAGCCCCAGCATTTT
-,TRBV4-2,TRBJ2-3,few,CASSQERGFVGDTQYF,TGTGCCAGCAGCCAAGAAAGAGGGTTTGTGGGAGATACGCAGTATTTT
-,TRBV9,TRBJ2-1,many,CASSPGTDNEQFF,TGTGCCAGCAGCCCAGGCACTGACAATGAGCAGTTCTTC
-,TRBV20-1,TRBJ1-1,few,CSARDLEGVNTEAFF,TGCAGTGCTAGAGATCTCGAGGGGGTGAACACTGAAGCTTTCTTT
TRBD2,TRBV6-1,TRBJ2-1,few,CASTLSGSRYNEQFF,TGTGCCAGCACCCTTAGCGGGAGTCGATACAATGAGCAGTTCTTC
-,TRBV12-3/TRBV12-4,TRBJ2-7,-,CASSHQGSPYEQYF,TGTGCCAGCAGTCACCAGGGGTCCCCCTACGAGCAGTACTTC
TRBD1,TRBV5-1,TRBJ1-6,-,CASSLTGTDLSPLHF,TGCGCCAGCAGCTTGACCGGGACAGATTTATCACCCCTCCACTTT
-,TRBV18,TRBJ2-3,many,CASSPGSTDTQYF,TGTGCCAGCAGCCCAGGGAGCACAGATACGCAGTATTTT
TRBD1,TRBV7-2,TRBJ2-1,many,CASSPTAGQGNEQFF,TGTGCCAGCAGCCCCACGGCCGGACAGGGCAATGAGCAGTTCTTC
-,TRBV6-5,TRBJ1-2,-,CASSSGVRAGCYTF,TGTGCCAGCAGTTCGGGTGTGCGGGCCGGGTGCTACACCTTC
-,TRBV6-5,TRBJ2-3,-,CASSYGDTDTQYF,TGTGCCAGCAGTTACGGGGATACAGATACGCAGTATTTT
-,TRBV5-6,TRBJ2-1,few,CASSFISAYNEQFF,TGTGCCAGCAGCTTTATTAGCGCCTACAATGAGCAGTTCTTC
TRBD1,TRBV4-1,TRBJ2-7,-,CASSQWTGPYEQYF,TGCGCCAGCAGCCAGTGGACAGGGCCATACGAGCAGTACTTC
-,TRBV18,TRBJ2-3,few,CASSPGLPPDTQYF,TGTGCCAGCTCACCGGGACTCCCACCAGATACGCAGTATTTT
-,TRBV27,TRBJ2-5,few,CASRIGETQYF,TGTGCCAGCCGGATCGGTGAGACCCAGTACTTC
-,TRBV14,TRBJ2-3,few,CASSPYTGVLTDTQYF,TGTGCCAGCAGCCCCTACACGGGAGTTTTAACAGATACGCAGTATTTT
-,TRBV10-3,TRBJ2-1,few,CAITGAGIDNEQFF,TGTGCCATCACCGGGGCAGGGATAGACAATGAGCAGTTCTTC
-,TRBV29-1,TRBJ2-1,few,CSTTVRSSREQFF,TGCAGCACTACCGTTCGGTCCTCGAGGGAGCAGTTCTTC
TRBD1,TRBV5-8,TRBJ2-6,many,CASSLGGQGHSGANVLTF,TGTGCCAGCAGCTTGGGCGGACAGGGCCACTCTGGGGCCAACGTCCTGACTTTC
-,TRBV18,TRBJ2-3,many,CASSTYTDTQYF,TGTGCCAGCAGCACCTACACAGATACGCAGTATTTT
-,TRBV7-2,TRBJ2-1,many,CASSLRREIENEQFF,TGTGCCAGCAGCTTACGTCGGGAAATTGAAAATGAGCAGTTCTTC
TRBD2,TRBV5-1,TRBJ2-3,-,CASSLRTSGPSTDTQYF,TGCGCCAGCAGCTTGCGGACTAGCGGGCCTAGCACAGATACGCAGTATTTT
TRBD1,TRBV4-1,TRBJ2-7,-,CASSHTGGPSSYEQYF,TGCGCCAGCAGCCATACAGGGGGACCAAGCTCCTACGAGCAGTACTTC
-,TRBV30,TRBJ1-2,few,CACTAGSPAYGYTF,TGTGCCTGTACCGCCGGGAGCCCCGCCTATGGCTACACCTTC
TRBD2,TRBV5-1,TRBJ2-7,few,CASSSMGTSGYEQYF,TGCGCCAGCAGCTCGATGGGGACTAGCGGCTACGAGCAGTACTTC
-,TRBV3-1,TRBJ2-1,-,CASSRRGGGHEQFF,TGTGCCAGCAGCCGAAGGGGGGGCGGCCATGAGCAGTTCTTC
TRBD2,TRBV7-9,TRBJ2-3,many,CASSLATSGLTDTQYF,TGTGCCAGCAGCTTAGCGACTAGCGGGCTGACAGATACGCAGTATTTT
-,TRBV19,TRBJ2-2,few,CASSHLSGELFF,TGTGCCAGTAGTCACCTCTCCGGGGAGCTGTTTTTT
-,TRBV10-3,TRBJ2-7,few,CAINAQGLAYEQYF,TGTGCCATCAACGCACAGGGCCTCGCCTACGAGCAGTACTTC
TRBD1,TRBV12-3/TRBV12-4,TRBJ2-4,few,CASSAWDRGRDIQYF,TGTGCCAGCAGTGCATGGGACAGGGGGAGGGACATTCAGTACTTC
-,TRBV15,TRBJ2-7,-,CATSRGAGLLSYEQYF,TGTGCCACCAGCAGAGGGGCGGGACTCCTCTCCTACGAGCAGTACTTC
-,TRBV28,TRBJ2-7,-,CASIKGRRSYEQYF,TGTGCCAGCATCAAAGGGAGGAGATCCTACGAGCAGTACTTC
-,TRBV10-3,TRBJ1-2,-,CAISSIGTDYGYTF,TGTGCCATCAGTTCCATCGGGACCGACTATGGCTACACCTTC
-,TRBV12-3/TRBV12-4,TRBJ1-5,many,CASSFSGNSNQPQHF,TGTGCCAGCAGTTTCTCAGGGAATAGCAATCAGCCCCAGCATTTT